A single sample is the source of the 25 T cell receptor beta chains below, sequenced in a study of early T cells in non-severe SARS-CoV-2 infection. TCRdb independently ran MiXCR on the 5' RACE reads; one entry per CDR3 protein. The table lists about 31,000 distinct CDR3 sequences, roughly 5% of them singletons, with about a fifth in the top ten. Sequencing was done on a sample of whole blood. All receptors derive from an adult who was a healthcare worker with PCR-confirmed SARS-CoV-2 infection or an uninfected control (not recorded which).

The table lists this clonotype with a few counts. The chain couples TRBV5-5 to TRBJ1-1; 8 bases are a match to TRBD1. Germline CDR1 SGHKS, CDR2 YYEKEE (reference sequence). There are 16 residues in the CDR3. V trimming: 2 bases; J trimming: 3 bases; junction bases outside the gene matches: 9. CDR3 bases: TGTGCCAGCAGCTTAATCCAGGGGGCAATGTACACTGAAGCTTTCTTT. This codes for CASSLIQGAMYTEAFF. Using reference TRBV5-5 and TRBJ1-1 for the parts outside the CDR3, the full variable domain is DAGVTQSPTHLIKTRGQQVTLRCSPISGHKSVSWYQQVLGQGPQFIFQYYEKEERGRGNFPDRFSARQFPNYSSELNVNALLLGDSALYLCASSLIQGAMYTEAFFGQGTRLTVV.

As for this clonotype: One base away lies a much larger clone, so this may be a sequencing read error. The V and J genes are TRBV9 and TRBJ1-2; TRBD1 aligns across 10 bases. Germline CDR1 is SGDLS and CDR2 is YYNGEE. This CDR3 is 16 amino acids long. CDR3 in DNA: TGTGCCAGCAGCGCAACCGGACAGGGGGTATTCTATGGCTACGCCTTC. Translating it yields CASSATGQGVFYGYAF.

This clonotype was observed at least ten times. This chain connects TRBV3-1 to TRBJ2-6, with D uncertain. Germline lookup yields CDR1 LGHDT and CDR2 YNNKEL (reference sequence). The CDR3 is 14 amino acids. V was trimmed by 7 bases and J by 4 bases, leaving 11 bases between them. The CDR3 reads CASKPAPGANVLTF. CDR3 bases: TGTGCCAGCAAACCGGCGCCGGGGGCCAACGTCCTGACTTTC.

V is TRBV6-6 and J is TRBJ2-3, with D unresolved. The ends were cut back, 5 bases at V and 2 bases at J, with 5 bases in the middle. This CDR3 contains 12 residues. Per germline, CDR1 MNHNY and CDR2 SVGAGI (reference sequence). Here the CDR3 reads CASSLLTDTQYF. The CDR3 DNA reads TGTGCCAGCAGTCTACTCACAGATACGCAGTATTTT.

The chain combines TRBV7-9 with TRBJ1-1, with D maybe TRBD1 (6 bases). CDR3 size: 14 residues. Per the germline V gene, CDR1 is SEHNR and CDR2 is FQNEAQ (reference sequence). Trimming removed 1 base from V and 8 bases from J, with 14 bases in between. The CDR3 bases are TGTGCCAGCAGCTTAGTAACCTCCAGGGGCGAAGCTTTCTTT. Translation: CASSLVTSRGEAFF.

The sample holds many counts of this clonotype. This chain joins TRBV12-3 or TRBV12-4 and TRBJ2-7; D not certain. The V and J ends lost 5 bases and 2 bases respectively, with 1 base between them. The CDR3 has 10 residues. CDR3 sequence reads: CASSTYEQYF. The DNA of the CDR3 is TGTGCCAGCAGTACCTACGAGCAGTACTTC.

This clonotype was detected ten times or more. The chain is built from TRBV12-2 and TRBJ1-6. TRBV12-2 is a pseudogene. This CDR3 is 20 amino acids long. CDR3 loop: CASRLGTPVQQQATNSPLHF. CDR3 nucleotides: TGTGCAAGTCGCTTAGGTACCCCAGTTCAACAGCAGGCGACAAATTCACCCCTCCACTTT.

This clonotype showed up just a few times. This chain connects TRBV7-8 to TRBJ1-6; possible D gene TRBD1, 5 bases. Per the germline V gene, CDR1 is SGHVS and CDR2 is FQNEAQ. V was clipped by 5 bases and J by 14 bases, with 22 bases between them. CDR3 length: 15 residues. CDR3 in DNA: TGTGCCAGCAGCGCTTCGACAGACCTGATGTTGTCCCTCCACTTT. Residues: CASSASTDLMLSLHF.

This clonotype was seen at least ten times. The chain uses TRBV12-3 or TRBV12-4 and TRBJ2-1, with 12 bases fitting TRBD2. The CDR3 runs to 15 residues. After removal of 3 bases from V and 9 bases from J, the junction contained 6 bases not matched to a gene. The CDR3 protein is CASSLQASGGVEQFF. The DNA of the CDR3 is TGTGCCAGCAGTTTGCAAGCTAGCGGGGGGGTTGAGCAGTTCTTC.

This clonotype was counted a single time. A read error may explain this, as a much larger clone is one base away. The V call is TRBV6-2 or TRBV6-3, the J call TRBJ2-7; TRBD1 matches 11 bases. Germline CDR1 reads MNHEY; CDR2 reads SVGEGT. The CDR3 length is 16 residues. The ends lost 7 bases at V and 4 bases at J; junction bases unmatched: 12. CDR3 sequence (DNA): TGTGCCAGCAAGGGTTTTCCGGGACAGGGGGTGTACGAGCAGTACTTC. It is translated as CASKGFPGQGVYEQYF.

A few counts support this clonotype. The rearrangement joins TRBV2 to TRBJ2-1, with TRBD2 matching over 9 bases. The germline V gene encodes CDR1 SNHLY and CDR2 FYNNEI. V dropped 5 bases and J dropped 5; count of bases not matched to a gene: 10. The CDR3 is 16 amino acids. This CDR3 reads CASSPIGLAINNEQFF. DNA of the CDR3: TGTGCCAGCAGTCCCATTGGACTAGCGATAAACAATGAGCAGTTCTTC.

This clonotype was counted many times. CDR3 DNA: TGTGCCAGCAGCGTCCCCAGCGGGCAGTCGAACACCGGGGAGCTGTTTTTT. This gives the protein CASSVPSGQSNTGELFF. The J gene is TRBJ2-2, the V gene TRBV9; the D gene is possibly TRBD2 (6 bases). Germline V gives CDR1 SGDLS, CDR2 YYNGEE. The CDR3 spans 17 residues. V lost 2 bases to trimming and J lost 0 bases, with 14 bases between them. The full variable domain, its missing parts supplied by reference TRBV9 and TRBJ2-2, is DSGVTQTPKHLITATGQRVTLRCSPRSGDLSVYWYQQSLDQGLQFLIQYYNGEERAKGNILERFSAQQFPDLHSELNLSSLELGDSALYFCASSVPSGQSNTGELFFGEGSRLTVL.

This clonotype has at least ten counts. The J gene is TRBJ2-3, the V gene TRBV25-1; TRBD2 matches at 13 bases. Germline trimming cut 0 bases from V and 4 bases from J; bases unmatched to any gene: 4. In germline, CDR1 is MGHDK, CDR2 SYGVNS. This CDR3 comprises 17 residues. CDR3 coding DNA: TGTGCCAGCAGTGAATATGGACTAGCGGGAGTCGCAGATACGCAGTATTTT. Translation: CASSEYGLAGVADTQYF.

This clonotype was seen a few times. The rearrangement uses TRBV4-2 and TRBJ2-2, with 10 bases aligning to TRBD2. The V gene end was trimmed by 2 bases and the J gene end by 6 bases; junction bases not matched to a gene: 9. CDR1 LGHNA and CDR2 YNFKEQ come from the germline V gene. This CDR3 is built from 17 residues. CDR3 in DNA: TGTGCCAGCAGCCAAAACGCACTAGCGGGGTTCCCCGGGGAGCTGTTTTTT. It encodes CASSQNALAGFPGELFF.

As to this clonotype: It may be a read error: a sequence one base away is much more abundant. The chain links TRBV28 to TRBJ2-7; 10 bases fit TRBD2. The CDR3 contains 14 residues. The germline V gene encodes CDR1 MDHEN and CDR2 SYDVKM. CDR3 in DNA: TGTGTCAGCAGTTTAGCGGGAGGCCCCTACGAGCAGTACTTC. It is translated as CVSSLAGGPYEQYF.

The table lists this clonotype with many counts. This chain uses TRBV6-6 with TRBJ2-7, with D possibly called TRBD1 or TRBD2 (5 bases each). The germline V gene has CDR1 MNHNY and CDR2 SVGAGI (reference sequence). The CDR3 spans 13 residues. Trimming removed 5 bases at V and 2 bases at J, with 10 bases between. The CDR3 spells CASSRTGPYEQYF. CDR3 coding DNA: TGTGCCAGCAGTCGGACGGGACCCTACGAGCAGTACTTC.

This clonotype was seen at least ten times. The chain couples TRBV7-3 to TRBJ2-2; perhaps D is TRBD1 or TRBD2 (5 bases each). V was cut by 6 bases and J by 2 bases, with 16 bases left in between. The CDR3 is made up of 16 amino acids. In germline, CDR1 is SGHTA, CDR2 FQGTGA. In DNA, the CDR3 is TGTGCCAGCAGGTCGGGACCTGGAGAAAACACCGGGGAGCTGTTTTTT. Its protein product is CASRSGPGENTGELFF.

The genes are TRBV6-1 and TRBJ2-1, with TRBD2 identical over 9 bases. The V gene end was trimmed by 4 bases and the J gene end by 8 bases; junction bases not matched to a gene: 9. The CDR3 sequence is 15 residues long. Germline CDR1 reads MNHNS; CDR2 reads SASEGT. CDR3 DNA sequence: TGTGCCAGCAGTGGTTTGGAAGCGGGAGGCGATGAGCAGTTCTTC. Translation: CASSGLEAGGDEQFF.

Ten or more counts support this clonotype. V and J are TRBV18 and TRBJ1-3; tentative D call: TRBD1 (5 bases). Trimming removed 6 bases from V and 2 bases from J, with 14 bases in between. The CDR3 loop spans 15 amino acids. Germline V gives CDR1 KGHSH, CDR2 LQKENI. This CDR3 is CASSPDRQTGNTIYF. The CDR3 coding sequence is TGTGCCAGCTCGCCTGACCGACAGACTGGAAACACCATATATTTT.

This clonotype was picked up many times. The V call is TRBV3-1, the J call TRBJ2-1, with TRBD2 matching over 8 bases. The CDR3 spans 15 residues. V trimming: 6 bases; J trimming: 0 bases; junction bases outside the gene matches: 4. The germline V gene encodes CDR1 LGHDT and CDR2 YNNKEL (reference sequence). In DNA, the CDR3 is TGTGCCAGCAGACCGAGCGGGAGCTCCTACAATGAGCAGTTCTTC. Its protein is CASRPSGSSYNEQFF.

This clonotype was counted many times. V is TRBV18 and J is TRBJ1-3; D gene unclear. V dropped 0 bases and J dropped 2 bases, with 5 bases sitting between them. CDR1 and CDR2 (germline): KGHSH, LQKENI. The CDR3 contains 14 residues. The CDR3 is CASSPPNTGNTIYF. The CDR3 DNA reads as TGTGCCAGCTCACCACCGAATACTGGAAACACCATATATTTT.

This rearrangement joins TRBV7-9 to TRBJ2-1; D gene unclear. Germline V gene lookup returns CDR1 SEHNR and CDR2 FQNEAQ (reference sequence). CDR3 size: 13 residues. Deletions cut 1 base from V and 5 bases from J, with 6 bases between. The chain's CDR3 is CASSLEVDNEQFF. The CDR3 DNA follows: TGTGCCAGCAGCTTAGAGGTGGACAATGAGCAGTTCTTC.

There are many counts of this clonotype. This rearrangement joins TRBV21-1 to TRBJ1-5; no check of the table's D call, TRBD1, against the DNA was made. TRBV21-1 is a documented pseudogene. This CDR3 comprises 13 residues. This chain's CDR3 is CASNPGAFQPQHF. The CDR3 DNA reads TGTGCCAGCAATCCAGGGGCTTTTCAGCCCCAGCATTTT.

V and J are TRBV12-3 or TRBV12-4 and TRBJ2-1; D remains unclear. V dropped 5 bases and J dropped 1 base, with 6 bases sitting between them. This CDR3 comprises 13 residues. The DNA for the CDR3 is TGTGCCAGCAGTCTAGGGTCCTACAATGAGCAGTTCTTC. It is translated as CASSLGSYNEQFF.

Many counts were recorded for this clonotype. CDR3 sequence (DNA): TGTGCCAGCAGCTTTGTGAGAATTTCTAGCCCACTTTCTTCAAAAGAGACCCAGTACTTC. The encoded protein is CASSFVRISSPLSSKETQYF. The J gene is TRBJ2-5, the V gene TRBV7-8, with a possible D match to TRBD2 (5 bases). There are 20 residues in the CDR3. The germline V gene encodes CDR1 SGHVS and CDR2 FQNEAQ. The V gene lost 3 bases and the J gene lost 3 bases, with 29 bases spanning the gap.